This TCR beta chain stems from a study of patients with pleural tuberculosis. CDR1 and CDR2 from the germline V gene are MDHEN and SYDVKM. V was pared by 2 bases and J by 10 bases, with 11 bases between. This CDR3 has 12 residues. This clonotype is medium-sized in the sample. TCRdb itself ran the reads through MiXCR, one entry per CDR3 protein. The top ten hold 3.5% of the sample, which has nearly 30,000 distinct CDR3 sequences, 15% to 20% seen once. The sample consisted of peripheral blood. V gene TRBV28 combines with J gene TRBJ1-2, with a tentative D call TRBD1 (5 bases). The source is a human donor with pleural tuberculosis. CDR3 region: CASSLVGESYTF. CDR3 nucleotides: TGTGCCAGCAGTTTAGTGGGGGAGTCCTACACCTTC.